This T cell receptor beta chain was captured by sequencing in a study of blood T cells in healthy people across ages. Together with a sample-barcoded 5' primer, a J-beta primer mix was included in a second PCR lasting about 6 to 12 cycles. Each of the cDNA molecules was tagged by a template-switch adaptor with 12 random nucleotides. Via MiXCR, TCRdb re-called the 5' RACE reads, giving one row per CDR3 protein. Of about 1,600,000 distinct CDR3 sequences listed, 42% are singletons. V was shortened by 5 bases and J by 2 bases, with 12 bases between the two germline ends. This CDR3 contains 14 residues. Per the germline V gene, CDR1 is MNHEY and CDR2 is SVGEGT.

Sequenced input: blood. The receptor was isolated from a young woman in good health. The rearrangement links TRBV6-2 or TRBV6-3 to TRBJ1-2; tentative D call: TRBD1 (5 bases). The CDR3 loop is CASSDDRQNYGYTF. The CDR3 region has the DNA TGTGCCAGCAGTGATGATAGACAGAACTATGGCTACACCTTC.